The source of this TCR beta chain is a study of post-analysis software for immune sequencing data. Whole-study context: The patients showed relapsing-remitting, secondary progressive and progressive-relapsing multiple sclerosis courses.

Details on this clonotype: Its specificity is not known. At one end, the junction sequence differs from germline, possibly due to a read error.

Tagging with unique molecular identifiers was a feature of the TCR beta cDNA libraries. Yield was roughly 0.5 million cDNA molecules from about 0.94 to 9.7 million T cells. MiXCR, applied by TCRdb to the PCR reads, yields one record per CDR3 protein. The table has some 370,000 distinct CDR3 sequences, roughly 35% seen once. Points from the study as a whole: Roughly 5 TRBV segments occurring more often in patients than controls included TRBV5-6, TRBV5-1 and TRBV20-1. People with multiple sclerosis had a significantly lower normalized Chao1 diversity than controls did. Samples sharing a preparation batch grouped tightly together when assessed by F measure.

This CDR3 comprises 18 residues. Per the germline V gene, CDR1 is DFQATT and CDR2 is SNEGSKA (reference sequence). The clonotype was recovered from a girl between 10 and 17 years old with multiple sclerosis. Material: blood. The genes are TRBV20-1 and TRBJ1-2; TRBD1 aligns across 8 bases. The CDR3 protein is CSASDPGTGTARNSGYTF. CDR3 in DNA: TGCAGTGCTAGTGATCCCGGGACAGGAACCGCTAGAAACTCTGGCTACACCTTC.